The rows below give T cell receptor beta chains drawn from one sample of a study of cytomegalovirus exposure and HLA in healthy donors. Clones were read by immunoSEQ multiplex PCR, and TCRdb kept only the in-frame ones, dropping some. The table shows 56,000 or so clones, with around 93% occurring only once. Source material: PBMCs. All receptors come from a woman younger than 30 in good health and CMV-seropositive. Both conserved end residues are part of each CDR3. A D gene is named only where the DNA matches it firmly. Only part of the rows carry a size: once, few, many, or a class if the clone is expanded.

J: TRBJ2-6
V: TRBV9
size: NA
D: NA
DNA: TGTGCCAGCAGCCCGCGACAGTACTCTGGGGCCAACGTCCTGACTTTC
CDR3: CASSPRQYSGANVLTF

J: TRBJ1-1
V: TRBV27
size: NA
D: TRBD1
DNA: TGTGCCAGCAGTCAACAACAGGGGGCAGCTTTCTTT
CDR3: CASSQQQGAAFF

J: TRBJ2-2
V: TRBV6-5
size: NA
D: NA
DNA: TGTGCCAGCAGTTACGGAGACAGGAACACCGGGGAGCTGTTTTTT
CDR3: CASSYGDRNTGELFF

J: TRBJ2-5
V: TRBV7-2
size: once
D: TRBD2
DNA: TGTGCCAGCAGCTTAGTACGCTTTAGCGGGGAGACCCAGTACTTC
CDR3: CASSLVRFSGETQYF

J: TRBJ2-7
V: TRBV11-2
size: NA
D: TRBD2
DNA: TGTGCCAGCAGCTTAGTACCCCCTCTCCGGGGGGGATACGAGCAGTACTTC
CDR3: CASSLVPPLRGGYEQYF

J: TRBJ2-5
V: TRBV18
size: NA
D: TRBD1
DNA: TGTGCCAGCTCACCAACAGGGGGCGGTCCGGAGACCCAGTACTTC
CDR3: CASSPTGGGPETQYF

J: TRBJ1-2
V: TRBV4-2
size: once
D: TRBD1
DNA: TGTGCCAGCAGCCAGGAAGGACAGGGGCTTGGAATCAACTATGGCTACACCTTC
CDR3: CASSQEGQGLGINYGYTF

J: TRBJ2-7
V: TRBV6-5
size: NA
D: TRBD2
DNA: TGTGCCAGCAGTTACTCACTAGCGGGGGGGTACGAGCAGTACTTC
CDR3: CASSYSLAGGYEQYF

J: TRBJ2-1
V: TRBV19
size: NA
D: NA
DNA: TGTGCCAGTAGTATGGGGTCGACAGCCTACAATGAGCAGTTCTTC
CDR3: CASSMGSTAYNEQFF

J: TRBJ2-7
V: TRBV9
size: once
D: TRBD2
DNA: TGTGCCAGCAGCGTAGCTAGCGGGGGTCTCTACGAGCAGTACTTC
CDR3: CASSVASGGLYEQYF

J: TRBJ1-6
V: TRBV14
size: NA
D: TRBD1
DNA: TGTGCCAGCAGCCAACGGACCGGGACAGGGTTCTCCTATAATTCACCCCTCCACTTT
CDR3: CASSQRTGTGFSYNSPLHF

J: TRBJ1-2
V: TRBV6-5
size: NA
D: TRBD1
DNA: TGTGCCAGCAGTTACTCATACGACAGGGTGTTTGGCTACACCTTC
CDR3: CASSYSYDRVFGYTF

J: TRBJ2-1
V: TRBV27
size: NA
D: NA
DNA: TGTGCCACCTCTCGTGATGAACAGAAGAATGAGCAGTTCTTC
CDR3: CATSRDEQKNEQFF

J: TRBJ1-2
V: TRBV15
size: NA
D: NA
DNA: TGTGCCACCAGCAGAGATGGGGCAGCCTATGGCTACACCTTC
CDR3: CATSRDGAAYGYTF